One sample yielded the 25 T cell receptor beta chains listed below, sequenced in a study of CD8 T cells in cerebrospinal fluid in Alzheimer's disease. From its re-call of the 10x single-cell sequencing reads, TCRdb lists each CDR3 protein once, without DNA. The sample holds about 1,100 distinct CDR3 sequences. Input material: cerebrospinal fluid. All receptors derive from a human donor with Parkinson's disease.

Considering frequency, this clonotype is large. The rearrangement joins TRBV6-5 to TRBJ1-2; TCRdb calls TRBD1, which cannot be checked without DNA. Per the germline V gene, CDR1 is MNHEY and CDR2 is SVGAGI. CDR3 size: 15 residues. CDR3 in amino acids: CASSYWGQGYNGYTF.

This clonotype is called medium-sized (0.01 to 0.1%) based on its frequency. The V and J genes are TRBV27 and TRBJ2-7. The CDR3 has 12 amino acids. The germline V gene encodes CDR1 MNHEY and CDR2 SMNVEV (reference sequence). The CDR3 here is CATYTTTYEQYF.

This clonotype counts as medium-sized by frequency. The chain is built from TRBV5-1 and TRBJ1-5; with no DNA, the TCRdb D assignment of TRBD1 cannot be verified. The germline CDR1 and CDR2 sequences are SGHRS and YFSETQ. This CDR3 is 15 amino acids long. CDR3 residues: CASSLRGGSNQPQHF.

The V and J genes are TRBV5-5 and TRBJ2-7; TCRdb indicates TRBD1, and absent DNA this call remains unverified. The CDR3 is 14 residues long. Germline values: CDR1 SGHKS, CDR2 YYEKEE (reference sequence). The CDR3: CASSYEQGSYEQYF.

This clonotype is medium-sized (0.01 to 0.1%) by frequency. The chain has TRBV28 and TRBJ1-3; TCRdb proposes TRBD1, but this gene call is untestable without DNA. The germline V gene encodes CDR1 MDHEN and CDR2 SYDVKM. The CDR3 has 17 residues. CDR3 residues: CASSLWTASSSGNTIYF.

This clonotype ranks as medium-sized in terms of frequency. The rearrangement joins TRBV27 to TRBJ1-4. The CDR3 loop spans 17 amino acids. Germline lookup yields CDR1 MNHEY and CDR2 SMNVEV (reference sequence). The CDR3 loop reads CASSLSVGTTINEKLFF.

The chain uses TRBV2 and TRBJ2-1. The CDR3 extends over 13 amino acids. The germline V gene encodes CDR1 SNHLY and CDR2 FYNNEI. CDR3 in amino acids: CASSEPHGNEQFF.

This clonotype is classed as medium-sized (0.01 to 0.1%) by frequency. The rearrangement joins TRBV29-1 to TRBJ1-1. Germline V gene data show CDR1 as SQVTM and CDR2 as ANQGSEA. The CDR3 loop spans 14 amino acids. This CDR3 is CSANGQTGNTEAFF.

The V gene is TRBV29-1, the J gene TRBJ1-2; TCRdb picks TRBD1, but there is no DNA to check that call. CDR3 size: 13 residues. Germline V gene lookup returns CDR1 SQVTM and CDR2 ANQGSEA. The CDR3 is CSAQDSEDYGYTF. The variable domain in full, with the rest retrieved from reference TRBV29-1 and TRBJ1-2, is SAVISQKPSRDICQRGTSLTIQCQVDSQVTMMFWYRQQPGQSLTLIATANQGSEATYESGFVIDKFPISRPNLTFSTLTVSNMSPEDSSIYLCSAQDSEDYGYTFGSGTRLTVV.

V is TRBV24-1 and J is TRBJ1-2; without DNA, the TCRdb call of TRBD1 cannot be checked. CDR3 length: 16 amino acids. CDR1 and CDR2 (germline): KGHDR, SFDVKD. This CDR3 reads CATSDPRTGGVYGYTF.

Judged by frequency, this clonotype is medium-sized. The V call is TRBV6-2 or TRBV6-3, the J call TRBJ1-1; TCRdb calls TRBD1, which cannot be checked without DNA. The CDR3 spans 14 residues. Looked up from germline, CDR1 is MNHEY and CDR2 is SVGEGT. CDR3 loop: CASSGGGTGTEAFF.

Measured by frequency, this clonotype is medium-sized (0.01 to 0.1%). V gene TRBV20-1 combines with J gene TRBJ1-2; TCRdb's D gene call, TRBD1, goes unchecked for lack of DNA. CDR1 is DFQATT, CDR2 SNEGSKA, per germline (reference sequence). CDR3 length equals 14 residues. The CDR3 loop reads CSAVPWDNTYGYTF.

By frequency, this clonotype is medium-sized. The gene calls are TRBV21-1 and TRBJ2-1; TCRdb reports TRBD2, a call that lacks DNA to check it against. TRBV21-1 is a listed pseudogene. The CDR3 covers 18 residues. The CDR3 loop reads CASSRNRGLRLAGDEQFF.

This clonotype counts as medium-sized by frequency. The chain is built from TRBV4-1 and TRBJ2-7; there is no DNA to check the TCRdb D call of TRBD2. Germline loops: CDR1 MGHRA, CDR2 YSYEKL. This CDR3 contains 18 residues. CDR3 loop: CASSRGSARDLSIYEQYF.

This clonotype ranks as medium-sized in terms of frequency. The V call is TRBV2, the J call TRBJ2-1; lacking DNA, the TRBD1 call made by TCRdb goes unchecked. CDR3 length: 15 residues. Germline CDR1 SNHLY, CDR2 FYNNEI. Here the CDR3 reads CASSGPGGGEDEQFF.

This clonotype is identified as medium-sized from frequency. The chain carries TRBV3-1 and TRBJ1-1. Germline V lookup: CDR1 LGHDT, CDR2 YNNKEL (reference sequence). The CDR3 is made up of 13 amino acids. This chain's CDR3 is CASSQDRDTEAFF.

CDR3 sequence reads: CAYSHPPGGAREQYF. The chain employs TRBV30 and TRBJ2-7; the D call of TRBD1 rests on TCRdb alone, since no DNA is present to check it. The CDR3 contains 15 residues. Germline loops: CDR1 GTSNPN, CDR2 SVGIG (reference sequence).

Judged by frequency, this clonotype is medium-sized. The V call is TRBV5-8, the J call TRBJ2-5; TCRdb gives TRBD2 as the D gene, but with no DNA this cannot be confirmed. The germline CDR1 and CDR2 sequences are SGHTS and YDEGEE. CDR3 length: 14 amino acids. The CDR3 region is CASSFQARKETQYF.

By frequency, this clonotype is medium-sized. J is TRBJ2-7 and V is TRBV29-1; as DNA is missing, the TRBD1 call by TCRdb cannot be tested. The germline CDR1 and CDR2 sequences are SQVTM and ANQGSEA. CDR3 length equals 15 residues. This chain's CDR3 is CSVDGGRSGSYEQYF.

Frequency places this clonotype as medium-sized (0.01 to 0.1%). The V gene is TRBV9, the J gene TRBJ2-5; TCRdb indicates TRBD2, and absent DNA this call remains unverified. Germline-derived CDR1 and CDR2 are SGDLS and YYNGEE. The CDR3 spans 15 residues. CDR3 loop: CASSVDGTSGETQYF.

Its frequency marks this clonotype as medium-sized (0.01 to 0.1%). The J gene is TRBJ2-1, the V gene TRBV27. Germline values: CDR1 MNHEY, CDR2 SMNVEV (reference sequence). This CDR3 comprises 13 residues. This CDR3 is CASSIGPYNEQFF.

The chain combines TRBV29-1 with TRBJ2-7; TCRdb picks TRBD2, but there is no DNA to check that call. Germline V gene sequence: CDR1 SQVTM, CDR2 ANQGSEA. The CDR3 length is 11 residues. The CDR3 is CSVELGDEQYF.

Judged by frequency, this clonotype is large. The CDR3 is CASSHDDGGRGTDTQYF. This chain uses TRBV6-9 with TRBJ2-3; with no DNA, the TCRdb D assignment of TRBD1 cannot be verified. Germline CDR1 is MNHGY and CDR2 is SVAAGI. The CDR3 totals 17 residues.

This clonotype ranks as large in terms of frequency. The V call is TRBV5-5, the J call TRBJ2-1; no DNA is available, so the TRBD1 call from TCRdb remains unchecked. Germline V gene data show CDR1 as SGHKS and CDR2 as YYEKEE (reference sequence). The CDR3 spans 17 residues. CDR3 residues: CASSLALRQGFYNEQFF.

This clonotype counts as medium-sized by frequency. The chain employs TRBV20-1 and TRBJ1-2; TCRdb's assignment of TRBD1 cannot be checked, as there is no DNA. The CDR3 has 15 residues. In germline, CDR1 is DFQATT, CDR2 SNEGSKA (reference sequence). CDR3 region: CSARDRDSANYGYTF.